Below, 13 T cell receptor beta chains from the same sample are listed, as sequenced in a study of control samples from healthy donors and cancer patients. The assay was immunoSEQ multiplex PCR, and TCRdb's table has in-frame clones only and misses some. The sample includes around 80,000 clones, around 92% of them seen just once. Sequencing used blood. The receptor source for this set is a man aged 50-60 years in good health.

This chain joins TRBV29-1 and TRBJ1-2; 9 nucleotides line up with TRBD1. In germline, CDR1 is SQVTM, CDR2 ANQGSEA. Unmatched junction bases numbered 9, after V lost 7 bases and J lost 6 bases. This CDR3 spans 13 amino acids. Here the CDR3 reads CSARDRDTDGYTF. The CDR3 DNA follows: TGCAGCGCCCGGGACAGGGATACGGATGGCTACACCTTC.

The chain has TRBV29-1 and TRBJ2-4; no clear D gene. Germline lookup yields CDR1 SQVTM and CDR2 ANQGSEA. This CDR3 region has 14 residues. V was pared by 0 bases and J by 0 bases, with 6 bases between. The CDR3 DNA reads as TGCAGCGTTGAAGATCGGCTAGCCAAAAACATTCAGTACTTC. Amino acid sequence: CSVEDRLAKNIQYF.

V is TRBV29-1 and J is TRBJ1-4; D perhaps matches TRBD1 (5 bases). The germline gives CDR1 SQVTM, CDR2 ANQGSEA. V was cut by 4 bases and J by 8 bases, with 11 bases left in between. The CDR3 runs to 12 residues. CDR3: CSVGYWGEKLFF. The CDR3 DNA reads as TGCAGCGTTGGGTATTGGGGCGAAAAACTGTTTTTT.

The V and J genes are TRBV27 and TRBJ1-6, with D hard to call. Trimming took 4 bases from V and 6 from J, leaving 10 bases between them. The CDR3 has 14 amino acids. Germline V gene lookup returns CDR1 MNHEY and CDR2 SMNVEV (reference sequence). The CDR3 region has the DNA TGTGCCAGCAGTTACACAGCCCTTAATTCACCCCTCCACTTT. This gives the protein CASSYTALNSPLHF.

The gene calls are TRBV6-6 and TRBJ1-1; possibly TRBD1 for D (6 bases). This CDR3 has 14 residues. With 5 bases removed from V and 1 base from J, the gap between germline ends came to 11 bases. Germline CDR1 reads MNHNY; CDR2 reads SVGAGI (reference sequence). In DNA, the CDR3 is TGTGCCAGCAGTGCGCGACAGGCGAACACTGAAGCTTTCTTT. It encodes CASSARQANTEAFF.

V gene TRBV6-5 combines with J gene TRBJ2-2, with D uncertain. Per germline, CDR1 MNHEY and CDR2 SVGAGI. Trimming pared 10 bases from V and 3 bases from J, leaving 6 bases between. The CDR3 is 11 residues long. CDR3 protein: CAIRDTGELFF. The CDR3, as DNA: TGTGCCATCCGTGACACCGGGGAGCTGTTTTTT.

The rearrangement uses TRBV11-3 and TRBJ2-2; tentatively, D is TRBD1 (6 bases). Trimming left V 2 bases short and J 0 bases short, with 13 bases between. This CDR3 spans 17 amino acids. Germline loops: CDR1 SGHNT, CDR2 YENEEA. The CDR3 reads CASSLRGKGANTGELFF. The CDR3 DNA reads TGTGCCAGCAGCTTAAGGGGGAAGGGAGCGAACACCGGGGAGCTGTTTTTT.

In this sample, this clone turned up a few times. This chain uses TRBV6-2 or TRBV6-3 with TRBJ1-5; D possibly corresponds to TRBD1 (5 bases). Trimming stripped 4 bases from V and 4 bases from J, with 11 bases between. The CDR3 totals 14 residues. Germline V lookup: CDR1 MNHEY, CDR2 SVGEGT. The CDR3, as DNA: TGTGCCAGCAGTTGGCAGGGTTGGAATCAGCCCCAGCATTTT. This translates into CASSWQGWNQPQHF.

V gene TRBV5-1 combines with J gene TRBJ1-1, with TRBD1 identical over 9 bases. Germline V lookup: CDR1 SGHRS, CDR2 YFSETQ. V shed 2 bases and J 4 bases; nucleotides not matched to a gene: 3. The CDR3 extends over 14 amino acids. In DNA, the CDR3 is TGCGCCAGCAGCTTTGGGACAGGGTCCACTGAAGCTTTCTTT. It encodes CASSFGTGSTEAFF.

The rearrangement links TRBV2 to TRBJ2-5; 9 bases match TRBD2. The germline V gene has CDR1 SNHLY and CDR2 FYNNEI. The ends lost 5 bases at V and 5 bases at J; junction bases unmatched: 12. CDR3 size: 16 residues. CDR3 DNA: TGTGCCAGCAGTACGGTTATAGCGGGGGCAGGGGAGACCCAGTACTTC. Encoded protein: CASSTVIAGAGETQYF.

The chain uses TRBV5-1 and TRBJ2-3; TRBD2 matches 7 bases. V lost 5 bases and J lost 4; bases outside the gene matches: 10. In germline, CDR1 is SGHRS, CDR2 YFSETQ. The CDR3 is 15 residues long. CDR3 protein: CASRVMGGSADTQYF. CDR3 DNA: TGCGCCAGCAGGGTTATGGGGGGGTCGGCAGATACGCAGTATTTT. The full variable domain, with the rest looked up from reference TRBV5-1 and TRBJ2-3, is KAGVTQTPRYLIKTRGQQVTLSCSPISGHRSVSWYQQTPGQGLQFLFEYFSETQRNKGNFPGRFSGRQFSNSRSEMNVSTLELGDSALYLCASRVMGGSADTQYFGPGTRLTVL.

The gene calls are TRBV10-2 and TRBJ1-2, with TRBD1 matching over 7 bases. The CDR3 has 13 amino acids. J was trimmed by 2 bases and V by 6 bases; bases with no gene match: 3. Germline V gene sequence: CDR1 WSHSY, CDR2 SAAADI. The CDR3 region is CASRGQVNYGYTF. In nucleotides, the CDR3 is TGCGCCAGCAGAGGACAGGTCAACTATGGCTACACCTTC.

The chain carries TRBV19 and TRBJ2-1, with 8 bases identical to TRBD1. The germline V gene has CDR1 LNHDA and CDR2 SQIVND (reference sequence). Unmatched junction bases numbered 11, after V lost 6 bases and J lost 4 bases. There are 16 residues in the CDR3. The CDR3 is CASRKGGQGFYNEQFF. In DNA form, the CDR3 reads TGTGCCAGTAGGAAAGGCGGACAGGGATTTTACAATGAGCAGTTCTTC.